Listed here are 2 T cell receptor beta chains from one sample, sequenced in a study of blood T cell repertoires in COVID-19. Libraries were prepared by immunoSEQ multiplex PCR; TCRdb keeps only in-frame clonotypes and omits some of them. The sample holds under 350,000 clones, approximately 92% seen once. The sample taken for sequencing was peripheral blood. The receptors shown here come from a woman aged 25 to 39 with COVID-19, enrolled during active disease.

The rearrangement uses TRBV5-1 and TRBJ1-1; TRBD1 matches 11 bases. Unmatched junction bases numbered 7, after V lost 3 bases and J lost 6 bases. This CDR3 spans 15 amino acids. The germline V gene has CDR1 SGHRS and CDR2 YFSETQ. CDR3 nucleotide sequence: TGCGCCAGCAGCTACCTACCGGGACAGGGGGCTGAAGCTTTCTTT. Protein product: CASSYLPGQGAEAFF.

This rearrangement joins TRBV7-8 to TRBJ1-2, with D tentatively TRBD1 (6 bases). The CDR3 totals 12 residues. Trimming took 2 bases from V and 8 from J, leaving 9 bases between them. Per germline, CDR1 SGHVS and CDR2 FQNEAQ. The CDR3 coding sequence is TGTGCCAGCAGCTTAAAGGGGGACGGCTACACCTTC. It yields the protein CASSLKGDGYTF.